This is a list of T cell receptor beta chains from one sample in a study of cytomegalovirus exposure and HLA in healthy donors. Clones were sequenced by immunoSEQ multiplex PCR, and TCRdb holds only the in-frame ones, with some missing. The repertoire holds about 240,000 clones, about 85% seen once, with about 0.22% in the top ten. Sample: PBMCs. These receptor sequences come from a girl aged 2 to 9 in good health and CMV-seronegative. The conserved cysteine and the conserved F or W are not part of the CDR3 here. Clone size, where shown, is once, few, many, or a class for clones that have expanded.

size: NA
V: TRBV10-2
J: TRBJ2-1
CDR3: ASSAMPGRYYTEQF

size: NA
V: TRBV6-8
J: TRBJ2-7
CDR3: ANAASGRRGPYEQY

size: NA
V: TRBV11-2
J: TRBJ1-1
CDR3: ASSRDRGEAF

size: NA
V: TRBV29-1
J: TRBJ2-5
CDR3: SVDSGLHEETQY

size: NA
V: TRBV2
J: TRBJ2-1
CDR3: ASSGGVNEQF

size: few
V: TRBV18
J: TRBJ1-1
CDR3: ASSPQGNTEAF

size: NA
V: TRBV30
J: TRBJ1-2
CDR3: AWSVEHYGYT

size: NA
V: TRBV5-4
J: TRBJ2-7
CDR3: ASSFQGTFSYEQY

size: NA
V: TRBV19
J: TRBJ1-1
CDR3: ASSIIGGSEAF

size: NA
V: TRBV4-1
J: TRBJ2-5
CDR3: ASSQDRETQY

size: NA
V: TRBV27
J: TRBJ2-7
CDR3: ASSSRRGSYEQY

size: NA
V: TRBV6-6
J: TRBJ1-1
CDR3: ASSYSEQIEAF

size: NA
V: TRBV29-1
J: TRBJ1-1
CDR3: SVGGYGTGIMNTEAF

size: NA
V: TRBV4-2
J: TRBJ2-7
CDR3: ASSQASGSYEQY

size: NA
V: TRBV6-1
J: TRBJ2-7
CDR3: ATWVRLAGTYEQY

size: NA
V: TRBV9
J: TRBJ2-2
CDR3: ATSGVIGELF

size: NA
V: TRBV7-9
J: TRBJ2-5
CDR3: ASSSKRSQETQY

size: NA
V: TRBV5-1
J: TRBJ2-5
CDR3: ASSLSGTSGTPY

size: NA
V: TRBV19
J: TRBJ1-1
CDR3: ASSTPAGSNTEAF

size: NA
V: TRBV9
J: TRBJ1-2
CDR3: ASSLGANYGYT

size: few
V: TRBV10-3
J: TRBJ1-1
CDR3: AISGTANTEAF

size: NA
V: TRBV21-1
J: TRBJ1-2
CDR3: ASSIGQGSYGYT

size: NA
V: TRBV4-2
J: TRBJ2-7
CDR3: ASSQDFGGLVGYEQY

size: NA
V: TRBV7-6
J: TRBJ2-3
CDR3: ASSLGVGLAGTDTQY

size: NA
V: TRBV6-1
J: TRBJ1-1
CDR3: ASSRESGTEAF

size: NA
V: TRBV7-3
J: TRBJ1-6
CDR3: ASSPGTANSPLH

size: NA
V: TRBV10-2
J: TRBJ1-2
CDR3: ASSEVPLGGVDYGYT

size: NA
V: TRBV6-5
J: TRBJ2-2
CDR3: ASSAGLGTGELF

size: few
V: TRBV6-6
J: TRBJ2-7
CDR3: ASRPVQGEMDEQY

size: NA
V: TRBV27
J: TRBJ1-1
CDR3: ASSLRSNTEAF

size: NA
V: TRBV6-5
J: NA
CDR3: ASSLRQVSYEQY

size: NA
V: TRBV5-6
J: TRBJ2-3
CDR3: ASSLAGTDTQY

size: NA
V: TRBV19
J: TRBJ2-3
CDR3: ASSIVGAGAGY

size: NA
V: TRBV5-1
J: TRBJ1-1
CDR3: ASSLHQGVGTEAF

size: once
V: TRBV6-5
J: TRBJ1-2
CDR3: ASSYSNTGGDYGYT

size: NA
V: TRBV10-3
J: TRBJ2-7
CDR3: AISESLAEGLYEQY

size: NA
V: TRBV19
J: TRBJ1-2
CDR3: ASSRDRGQRGYT

size: NA
V: TRBV27
J: TRBJ2-1
CDR3: ASSLGGLQF

size: once
V: TRBV7-3
J: TRBJ2-3
CDR3: ASSRSGVSTDTQY